The present T cell receptor (beta chain) was sequenced within a study of CD8 T cells in ankylosing spondylitis. Remarks on this clonotype: Antigen specificity is unknown.

Whole-study findings and limits: Ankylosing spondylitis blood appeared to carry a characteristic TCR beta motif of roughly eight highly homologous variants. In synovial fluid and blood from reactive arthritis, some motif variants were previously reported. Disease-linked clones bore a CD8+ phenotype and were relatively rare in peripheral blood.

TCRdb passed the 5' RACE reads through MiXCR, listing each CDR3 protein once. The sample has about 220,000 distinct CDR3 sequences, roughly 18% seen once; the top ten hold roughly 46%. V was shortened by 0 bases and J by 2 bases, with 11 bases between the two germline ends. The CDR3 consists of 14 residues. The germline CDR1 and CDR2 sequences are DFQATT and SNEGSKA (reference sequence). The sample comprised blood, either unsorted or a sorted T cell fraction (not recorded which). The sequence came from a male donor with ankylosing spondylitis. V is TRBV20-1 and J is TRBJ2-7; D may be TRBD2 (5 bases). The CDR3 nucleotides are TGCAGTGCTAGAGATTTAAGAGCGGCCTACGAGCAGTACTTC. This encodes CSARDLRAAYEQYF.